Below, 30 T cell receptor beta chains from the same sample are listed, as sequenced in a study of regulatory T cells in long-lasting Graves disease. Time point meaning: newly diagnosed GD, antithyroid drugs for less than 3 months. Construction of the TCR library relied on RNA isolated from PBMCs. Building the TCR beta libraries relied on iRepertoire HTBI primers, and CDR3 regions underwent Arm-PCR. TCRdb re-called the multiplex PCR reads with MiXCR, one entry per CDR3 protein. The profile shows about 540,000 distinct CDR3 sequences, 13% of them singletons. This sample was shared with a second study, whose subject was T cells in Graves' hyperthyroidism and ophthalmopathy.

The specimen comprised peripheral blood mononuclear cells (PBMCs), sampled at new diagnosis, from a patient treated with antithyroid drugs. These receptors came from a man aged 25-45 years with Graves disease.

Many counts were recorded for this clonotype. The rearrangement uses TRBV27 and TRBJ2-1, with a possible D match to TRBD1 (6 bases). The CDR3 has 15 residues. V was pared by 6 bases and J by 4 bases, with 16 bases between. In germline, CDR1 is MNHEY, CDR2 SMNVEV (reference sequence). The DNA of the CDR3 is TGTGCCAGCAGCCTAACAACCCAGGGGTACAATGAGCAGTTCTTC. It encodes CASSLTTQGYNEQFF.

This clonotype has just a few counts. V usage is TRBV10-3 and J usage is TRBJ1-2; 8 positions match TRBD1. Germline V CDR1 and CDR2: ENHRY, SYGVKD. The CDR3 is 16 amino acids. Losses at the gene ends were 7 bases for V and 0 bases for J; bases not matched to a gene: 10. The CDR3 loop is CAITERQGQANYGYTF. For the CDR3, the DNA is TGTGCCATCACCGAACGACAGGGGCAAGCTAACTATGGCTACACCTTC.

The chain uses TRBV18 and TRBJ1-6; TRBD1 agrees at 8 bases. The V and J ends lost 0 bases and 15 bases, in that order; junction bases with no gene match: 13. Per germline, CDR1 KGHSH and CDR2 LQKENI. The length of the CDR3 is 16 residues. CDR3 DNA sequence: TGTGCCAGCTCACCACCTCAACTATCCAACGACAGGGGCCTCCACTTT. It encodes CASSPPQLSNDRGLHF.

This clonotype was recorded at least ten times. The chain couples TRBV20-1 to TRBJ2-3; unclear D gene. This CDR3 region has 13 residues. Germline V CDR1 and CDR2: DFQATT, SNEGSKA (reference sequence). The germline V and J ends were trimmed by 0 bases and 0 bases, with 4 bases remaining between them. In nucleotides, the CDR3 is TGCAGTGCTAGAGAGCTGAGCACAGATACGCAGTATTTT. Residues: CSARELSTDTQYF.

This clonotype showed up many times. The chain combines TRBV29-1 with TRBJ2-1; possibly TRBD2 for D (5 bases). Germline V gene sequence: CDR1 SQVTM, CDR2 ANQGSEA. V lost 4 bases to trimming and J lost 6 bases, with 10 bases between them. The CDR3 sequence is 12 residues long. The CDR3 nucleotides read TGCAGCGTTGTTCCAGAGGGCAATGAGCAGTTCTTC. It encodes CSVVPEGNEQFF.

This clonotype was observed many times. The CDR3: CSASQVPDRGRETQYF. In DNA, the CDR3 is TGCAGTGCTAGTCAGGTTCCGGACAGGGGGCGCGAGACCCAGTACTTC. This chain uses TRBV20-1 with TRBJ2-5; 11 positions agree with TRBD1. With V trimmed by 3 bases and J by 5 bases, 11 bases remained unmatched. The CDR3 extends over 16 amino acids. Germline CDR1 and CDR2: DFQATT and SNEGSKA (reference sequence).

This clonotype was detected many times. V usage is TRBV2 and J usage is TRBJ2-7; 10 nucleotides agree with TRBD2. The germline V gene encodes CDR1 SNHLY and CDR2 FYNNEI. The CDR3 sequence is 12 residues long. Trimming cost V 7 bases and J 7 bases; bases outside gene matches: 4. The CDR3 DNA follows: TGTGCCAGCATGGAGCGGGAGGGAGAGCAGTACTTC. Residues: CASMEREGEQYF.

The CDR3 bases are TGTGCCAGCAAGGGACACGTAAACACCGGGGAGCTGTTTTTT. It yields the protein CASKGHVNTGELFF. The V call is TRBV7-9, the J call TRBJ2-2; TRBD1 might be the D (6 bases). Trimming took off 7 bases at V and 2 bases at J, with 11 bases between the two ends. The length of the CDR3 is 14 residues. Looked up from germline, CDR1 is SEHNR and CDR2 is FQNEAQ (reference sequence).

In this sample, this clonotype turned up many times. The CDR3 region is CSASAGQSAFQYF. The CDR3 DNA sequence: TGCAGTGCTAGCGCCGGACAGTCCGCGTTTCAGTACTTC. V usage is TRBV20-1 and J usage is TRBJ2-4, with a tentative D call TRBD1 (6 bases). V lost 3 bases, J lost 11 bases, and 17 bases lay in between. The V gene's germline CDR1 is DFQATT and CDR2 SNEGSKA (reference sequence). The CDR3 sequence is 13 residues long.

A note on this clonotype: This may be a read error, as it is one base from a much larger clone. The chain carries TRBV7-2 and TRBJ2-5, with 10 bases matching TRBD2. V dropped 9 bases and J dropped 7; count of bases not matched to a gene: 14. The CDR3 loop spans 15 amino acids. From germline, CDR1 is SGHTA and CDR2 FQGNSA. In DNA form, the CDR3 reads TGTGCCAGAAGCCAAGGACTAGCGGTGGGGGGGACCCAGTACTTC. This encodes CARSQGLAVGGTQYF.

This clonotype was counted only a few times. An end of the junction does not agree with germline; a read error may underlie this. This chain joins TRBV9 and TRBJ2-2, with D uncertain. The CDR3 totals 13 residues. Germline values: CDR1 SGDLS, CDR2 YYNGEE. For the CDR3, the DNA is TGTGCCAGCAGCCTTAGTAGCACCAGGGAGCTGTTTTTT. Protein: CASSLSSTRELFF.

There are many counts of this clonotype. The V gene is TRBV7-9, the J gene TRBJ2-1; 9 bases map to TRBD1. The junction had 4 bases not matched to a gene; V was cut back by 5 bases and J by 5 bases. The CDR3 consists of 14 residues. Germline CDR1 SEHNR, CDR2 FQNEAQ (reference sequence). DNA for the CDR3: TGTGCCAGCAGCCACCGGGACAGGGACAATGAGCAGTTCTTC. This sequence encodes CASSHRDRDNEQFF.

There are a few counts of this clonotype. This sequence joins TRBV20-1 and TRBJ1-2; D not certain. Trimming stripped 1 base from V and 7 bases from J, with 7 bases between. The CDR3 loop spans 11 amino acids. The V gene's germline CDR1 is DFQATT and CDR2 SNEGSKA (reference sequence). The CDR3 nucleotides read TGCAGTGCTAGAGTTGGAGGTGGCTACACCTTC. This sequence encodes CSARVGGGYTF.

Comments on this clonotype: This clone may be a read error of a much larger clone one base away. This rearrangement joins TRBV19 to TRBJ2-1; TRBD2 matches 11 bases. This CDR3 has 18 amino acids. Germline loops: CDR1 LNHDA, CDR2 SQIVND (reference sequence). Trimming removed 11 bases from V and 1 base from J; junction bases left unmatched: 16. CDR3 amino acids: CACRVRLAGGGSYNEQFF. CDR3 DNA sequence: TGTGCCTGCAGGGTCCGGCTAGCGGGAGGTGGGTCCTACAATGAGCAGTTCTTC.

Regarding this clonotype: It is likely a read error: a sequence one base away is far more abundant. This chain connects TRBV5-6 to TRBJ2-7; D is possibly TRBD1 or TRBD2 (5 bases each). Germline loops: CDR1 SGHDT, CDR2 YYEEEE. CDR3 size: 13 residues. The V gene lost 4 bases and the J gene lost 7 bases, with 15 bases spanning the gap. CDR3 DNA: TGTGCCAGCAGCCTGGGGGTGGGAAATGAGCAGTACTTC. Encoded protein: CASSLGVGNEQYF.

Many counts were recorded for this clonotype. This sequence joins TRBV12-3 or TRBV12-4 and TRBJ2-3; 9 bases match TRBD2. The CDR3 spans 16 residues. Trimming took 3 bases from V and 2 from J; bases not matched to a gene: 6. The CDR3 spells CASSFSTSGSTDTQYF. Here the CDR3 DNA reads TGTGCCAGCAGTTTTTCGACTAGCGGTTCCACAGATACGCAGTATTTT.

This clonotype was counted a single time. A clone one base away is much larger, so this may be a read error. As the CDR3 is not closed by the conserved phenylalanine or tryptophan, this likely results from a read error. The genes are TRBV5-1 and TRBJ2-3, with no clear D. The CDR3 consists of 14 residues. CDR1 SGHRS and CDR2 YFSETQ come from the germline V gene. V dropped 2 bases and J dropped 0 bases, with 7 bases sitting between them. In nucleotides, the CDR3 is TGCGCCAGCAGCTTCTCCAGTAGCACAGATACGCAGTATTCT. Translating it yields CASSFSSSTDTQYS.

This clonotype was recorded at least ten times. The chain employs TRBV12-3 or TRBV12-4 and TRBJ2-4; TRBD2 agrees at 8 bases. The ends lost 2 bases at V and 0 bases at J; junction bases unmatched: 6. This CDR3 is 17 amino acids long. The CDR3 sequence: CASSLSLAGLAKNIQYF. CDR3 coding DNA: TGTGCCAGCAGTTTAAGTCTAGCGGGCTTAGCCAAAAACATTCAGTACTTC.

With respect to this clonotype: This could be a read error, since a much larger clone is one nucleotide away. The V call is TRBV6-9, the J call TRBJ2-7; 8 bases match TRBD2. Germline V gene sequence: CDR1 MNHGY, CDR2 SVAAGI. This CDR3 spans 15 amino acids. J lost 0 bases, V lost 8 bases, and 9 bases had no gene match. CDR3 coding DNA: TGTGCCAGCGGTTCCCCGGGAGGGGGCTCCTACGAGCAGTACTTC. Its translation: CASGSPGGGSYEQYF.

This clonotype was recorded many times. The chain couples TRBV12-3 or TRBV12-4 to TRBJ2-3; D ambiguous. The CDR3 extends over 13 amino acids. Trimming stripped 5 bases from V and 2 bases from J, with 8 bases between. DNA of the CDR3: TGTGCCAGCAGTCCGCCAATCACAGATACGCAGTATTTT. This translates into CASSPPITDTQYF.

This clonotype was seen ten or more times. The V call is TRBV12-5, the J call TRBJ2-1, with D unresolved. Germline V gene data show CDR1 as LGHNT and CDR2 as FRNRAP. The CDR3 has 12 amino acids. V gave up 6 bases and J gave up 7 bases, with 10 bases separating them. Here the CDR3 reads CASGLTGNEQFF. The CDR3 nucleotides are TGTGCTAGTGGCCTGACTGGTAATGAGCAGTTCTTC. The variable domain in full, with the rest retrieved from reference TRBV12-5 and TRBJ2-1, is DARVTQTPRHKVTEMGQEVTMRCQPILGHNTVFWYRQTMMQGLELLAYFRNRAPLDDSGMPKDRFSAEMPDATLATLKIQPSEPRDSAVYFCASGLTGNEQFFGPGTRLTVL.

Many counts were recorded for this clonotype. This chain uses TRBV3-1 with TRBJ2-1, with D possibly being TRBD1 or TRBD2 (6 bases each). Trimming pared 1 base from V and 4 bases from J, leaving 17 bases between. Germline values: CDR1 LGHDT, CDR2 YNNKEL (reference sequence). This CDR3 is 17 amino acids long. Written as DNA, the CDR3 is TGTGCCAGCAGCCAAGTAGTAGGGGGGACCTTATACAATGAGCAGTTCTTC. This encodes CASSQVVGGTLYNEQFF.

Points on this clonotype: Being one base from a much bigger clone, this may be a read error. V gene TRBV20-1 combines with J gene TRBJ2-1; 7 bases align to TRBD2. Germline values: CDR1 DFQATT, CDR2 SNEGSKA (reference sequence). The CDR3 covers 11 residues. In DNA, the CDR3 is TGCAGTGCTAGAGGGGGAGGGACGCAGTGTTTT. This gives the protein CSARGGGTQCF.

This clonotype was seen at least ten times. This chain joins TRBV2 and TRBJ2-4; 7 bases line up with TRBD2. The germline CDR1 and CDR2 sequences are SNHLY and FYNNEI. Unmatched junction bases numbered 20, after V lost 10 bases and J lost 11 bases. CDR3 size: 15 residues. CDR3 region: CATDSSGTNSGVQYF. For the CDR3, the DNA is TGTGCCACCGACTCATCCGGGACTAATAGTGGGGTTCAGTACTTC.

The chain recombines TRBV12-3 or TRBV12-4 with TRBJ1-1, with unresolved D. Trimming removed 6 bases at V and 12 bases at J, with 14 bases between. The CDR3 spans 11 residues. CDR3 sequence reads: CASSSRRLSFF. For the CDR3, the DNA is TGTGCCAGCAGCAGCCGCAGGCTGTCTTTCTTT.

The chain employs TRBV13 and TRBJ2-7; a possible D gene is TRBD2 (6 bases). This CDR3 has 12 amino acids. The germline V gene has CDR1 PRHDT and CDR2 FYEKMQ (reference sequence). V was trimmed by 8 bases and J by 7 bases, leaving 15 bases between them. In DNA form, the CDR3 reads TGTGCCAGCGGGGACCCAGGGAGGGAGCAGTACTTC. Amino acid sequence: CASGDPGREQYF.

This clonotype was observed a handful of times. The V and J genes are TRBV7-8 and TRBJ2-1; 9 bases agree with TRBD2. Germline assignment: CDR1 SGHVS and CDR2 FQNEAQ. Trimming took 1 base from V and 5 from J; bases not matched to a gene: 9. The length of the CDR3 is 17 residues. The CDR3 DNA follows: TGTGCCAGCAGCTTAGACACGACTAGCGGTCCTCACAATGAGCAGTTCTTC. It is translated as CASSLDTTSGPHNEQFF. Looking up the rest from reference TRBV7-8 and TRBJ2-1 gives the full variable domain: GAGVSQSPRYKVAKRGQDVALRCDPISGHVSLFWYQQALGQGPEFLTYFQNEAQLDKSGLPSDRFFAERPEGSVSTLKIQRTQQEDSAVYLCASSLDTTSGPHNEQFFGPGTRLTVL.

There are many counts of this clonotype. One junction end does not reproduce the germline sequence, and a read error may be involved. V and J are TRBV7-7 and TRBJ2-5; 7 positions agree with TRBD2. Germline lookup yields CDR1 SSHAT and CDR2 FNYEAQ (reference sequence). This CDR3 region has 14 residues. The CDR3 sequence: CASSLWGSGETQYF. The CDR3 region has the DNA TGTGCTAGCAGCTTATGGGGTAGCGGGGAGACCCAGTACTTC.

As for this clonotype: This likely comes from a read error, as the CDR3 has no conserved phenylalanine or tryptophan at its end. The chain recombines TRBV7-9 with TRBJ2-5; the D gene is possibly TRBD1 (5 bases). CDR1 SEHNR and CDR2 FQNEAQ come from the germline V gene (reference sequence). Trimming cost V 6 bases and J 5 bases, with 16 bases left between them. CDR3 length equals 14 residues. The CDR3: CASRNQGQTETQYL. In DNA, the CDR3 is TGTGCCAGCAGAAACCAGGGCCAAACGGAGACCCAGTACCTC.

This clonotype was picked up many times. CDR3 nucleotide sequence: TGTGCCAGCAGCTTAGGCCCGAATCAGCCCCAGCATTTT. Protein: CASSLGPNQPQHF. The V gene is TRBV7-2, the J gene TRBJ1-5; unclear D gene. Germline V gene data show CDR1 as SGHTA and CDR2 as FQGNSA. With 1 base removed from V and 4 bases from J, the gap between germline ends came to 5 bases. This CDR3 contains 13 residues.